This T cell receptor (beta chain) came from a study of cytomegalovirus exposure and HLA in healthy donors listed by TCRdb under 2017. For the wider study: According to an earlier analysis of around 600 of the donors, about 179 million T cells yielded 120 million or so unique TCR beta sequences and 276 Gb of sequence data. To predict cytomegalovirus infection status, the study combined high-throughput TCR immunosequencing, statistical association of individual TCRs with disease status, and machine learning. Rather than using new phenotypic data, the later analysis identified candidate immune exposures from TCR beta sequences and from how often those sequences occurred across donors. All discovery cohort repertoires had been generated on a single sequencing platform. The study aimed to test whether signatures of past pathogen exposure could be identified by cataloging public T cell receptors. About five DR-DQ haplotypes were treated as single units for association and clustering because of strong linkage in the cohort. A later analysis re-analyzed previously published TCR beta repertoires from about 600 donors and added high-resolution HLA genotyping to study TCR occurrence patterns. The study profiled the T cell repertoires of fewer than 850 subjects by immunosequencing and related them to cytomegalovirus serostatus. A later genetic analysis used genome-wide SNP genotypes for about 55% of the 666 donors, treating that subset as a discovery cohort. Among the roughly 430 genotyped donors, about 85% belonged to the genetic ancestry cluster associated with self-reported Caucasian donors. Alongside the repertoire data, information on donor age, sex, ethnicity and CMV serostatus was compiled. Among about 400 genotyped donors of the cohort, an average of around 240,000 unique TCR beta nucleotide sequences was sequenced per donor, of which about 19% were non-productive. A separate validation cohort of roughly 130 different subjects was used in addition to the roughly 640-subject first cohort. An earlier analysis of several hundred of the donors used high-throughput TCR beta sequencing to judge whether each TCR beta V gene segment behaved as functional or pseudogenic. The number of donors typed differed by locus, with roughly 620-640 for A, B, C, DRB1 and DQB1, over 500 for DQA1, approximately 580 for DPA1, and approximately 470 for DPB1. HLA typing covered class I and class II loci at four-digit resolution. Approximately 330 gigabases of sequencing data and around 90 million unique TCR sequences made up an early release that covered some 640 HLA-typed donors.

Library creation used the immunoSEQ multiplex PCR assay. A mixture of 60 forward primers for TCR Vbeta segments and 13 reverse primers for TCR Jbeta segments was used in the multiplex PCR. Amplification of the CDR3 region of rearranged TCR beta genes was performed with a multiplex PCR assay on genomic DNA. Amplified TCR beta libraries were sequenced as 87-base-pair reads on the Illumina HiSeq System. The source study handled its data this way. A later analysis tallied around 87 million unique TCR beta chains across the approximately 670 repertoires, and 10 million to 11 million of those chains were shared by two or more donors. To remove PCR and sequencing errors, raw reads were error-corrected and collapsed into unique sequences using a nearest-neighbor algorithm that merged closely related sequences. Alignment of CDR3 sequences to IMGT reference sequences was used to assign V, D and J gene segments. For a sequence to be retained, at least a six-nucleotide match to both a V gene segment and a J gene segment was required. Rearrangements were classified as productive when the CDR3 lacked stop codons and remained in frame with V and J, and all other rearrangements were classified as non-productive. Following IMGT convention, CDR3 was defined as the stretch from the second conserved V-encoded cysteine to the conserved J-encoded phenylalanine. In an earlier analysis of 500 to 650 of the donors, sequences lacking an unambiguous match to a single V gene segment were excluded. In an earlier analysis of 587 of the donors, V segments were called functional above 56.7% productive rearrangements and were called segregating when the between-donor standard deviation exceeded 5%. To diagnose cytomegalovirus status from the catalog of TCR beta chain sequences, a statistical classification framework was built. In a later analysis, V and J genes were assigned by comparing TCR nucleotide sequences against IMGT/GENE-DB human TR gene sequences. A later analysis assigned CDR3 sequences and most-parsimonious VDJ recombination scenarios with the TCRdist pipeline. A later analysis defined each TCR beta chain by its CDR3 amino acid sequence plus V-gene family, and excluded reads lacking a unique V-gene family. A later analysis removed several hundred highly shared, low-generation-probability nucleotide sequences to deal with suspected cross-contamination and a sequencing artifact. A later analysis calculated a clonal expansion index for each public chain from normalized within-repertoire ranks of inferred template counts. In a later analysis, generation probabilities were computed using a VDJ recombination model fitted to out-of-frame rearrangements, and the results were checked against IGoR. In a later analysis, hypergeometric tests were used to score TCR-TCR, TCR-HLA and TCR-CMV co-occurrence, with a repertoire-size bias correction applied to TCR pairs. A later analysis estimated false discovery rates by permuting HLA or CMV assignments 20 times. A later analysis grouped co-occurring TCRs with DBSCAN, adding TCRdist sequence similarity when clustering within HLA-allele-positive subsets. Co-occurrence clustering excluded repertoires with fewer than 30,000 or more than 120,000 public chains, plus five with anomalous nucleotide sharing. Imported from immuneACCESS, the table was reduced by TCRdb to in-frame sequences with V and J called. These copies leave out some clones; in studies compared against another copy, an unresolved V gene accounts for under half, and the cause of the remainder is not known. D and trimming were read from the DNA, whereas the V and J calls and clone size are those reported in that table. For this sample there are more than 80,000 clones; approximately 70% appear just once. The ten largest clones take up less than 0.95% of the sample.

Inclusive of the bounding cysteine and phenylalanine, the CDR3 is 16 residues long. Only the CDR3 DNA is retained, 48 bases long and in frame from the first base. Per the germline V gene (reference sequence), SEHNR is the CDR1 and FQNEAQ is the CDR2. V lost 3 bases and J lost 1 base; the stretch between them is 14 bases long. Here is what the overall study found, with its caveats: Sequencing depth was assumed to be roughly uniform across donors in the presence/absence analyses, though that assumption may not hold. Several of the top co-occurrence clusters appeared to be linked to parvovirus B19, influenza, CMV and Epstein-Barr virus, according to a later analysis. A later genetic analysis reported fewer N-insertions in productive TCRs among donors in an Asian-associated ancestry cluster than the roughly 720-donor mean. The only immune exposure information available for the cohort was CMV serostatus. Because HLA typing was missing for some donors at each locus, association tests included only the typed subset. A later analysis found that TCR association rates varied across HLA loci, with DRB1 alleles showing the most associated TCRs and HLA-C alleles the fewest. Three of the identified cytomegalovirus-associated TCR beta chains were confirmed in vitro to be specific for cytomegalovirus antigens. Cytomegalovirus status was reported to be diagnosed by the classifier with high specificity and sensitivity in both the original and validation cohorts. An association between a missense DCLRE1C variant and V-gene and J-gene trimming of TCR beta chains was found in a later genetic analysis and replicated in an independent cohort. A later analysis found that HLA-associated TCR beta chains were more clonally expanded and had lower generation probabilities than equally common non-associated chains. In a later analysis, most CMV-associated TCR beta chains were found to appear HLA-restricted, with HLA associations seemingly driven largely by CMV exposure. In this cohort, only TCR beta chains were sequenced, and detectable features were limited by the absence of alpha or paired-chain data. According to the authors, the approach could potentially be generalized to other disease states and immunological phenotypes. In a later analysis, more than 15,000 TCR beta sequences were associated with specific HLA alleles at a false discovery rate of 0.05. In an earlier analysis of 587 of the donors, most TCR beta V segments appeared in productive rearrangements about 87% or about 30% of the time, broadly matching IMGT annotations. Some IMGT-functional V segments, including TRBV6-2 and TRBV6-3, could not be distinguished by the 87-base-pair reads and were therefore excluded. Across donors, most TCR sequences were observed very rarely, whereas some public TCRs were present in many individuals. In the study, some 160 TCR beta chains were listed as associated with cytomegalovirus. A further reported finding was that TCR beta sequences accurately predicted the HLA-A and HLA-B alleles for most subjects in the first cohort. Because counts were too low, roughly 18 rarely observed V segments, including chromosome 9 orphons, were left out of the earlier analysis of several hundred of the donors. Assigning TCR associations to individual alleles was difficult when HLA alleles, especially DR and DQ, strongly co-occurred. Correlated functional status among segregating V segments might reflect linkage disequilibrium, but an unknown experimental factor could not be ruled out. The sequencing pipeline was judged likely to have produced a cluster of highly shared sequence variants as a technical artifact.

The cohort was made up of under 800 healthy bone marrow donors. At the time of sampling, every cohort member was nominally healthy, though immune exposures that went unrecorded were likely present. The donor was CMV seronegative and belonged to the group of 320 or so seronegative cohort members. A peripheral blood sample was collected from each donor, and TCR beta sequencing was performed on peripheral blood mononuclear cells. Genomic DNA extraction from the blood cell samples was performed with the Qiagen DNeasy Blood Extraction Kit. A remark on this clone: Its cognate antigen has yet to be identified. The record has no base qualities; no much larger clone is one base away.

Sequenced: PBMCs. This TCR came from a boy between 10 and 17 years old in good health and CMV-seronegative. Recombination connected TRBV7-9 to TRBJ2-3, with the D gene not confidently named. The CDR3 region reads CASSFSATPRTDTQYF. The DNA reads TGTGCCAGCAGCTTTTCCGCGACACCCCGCACAGATACGCAGTATTTT.